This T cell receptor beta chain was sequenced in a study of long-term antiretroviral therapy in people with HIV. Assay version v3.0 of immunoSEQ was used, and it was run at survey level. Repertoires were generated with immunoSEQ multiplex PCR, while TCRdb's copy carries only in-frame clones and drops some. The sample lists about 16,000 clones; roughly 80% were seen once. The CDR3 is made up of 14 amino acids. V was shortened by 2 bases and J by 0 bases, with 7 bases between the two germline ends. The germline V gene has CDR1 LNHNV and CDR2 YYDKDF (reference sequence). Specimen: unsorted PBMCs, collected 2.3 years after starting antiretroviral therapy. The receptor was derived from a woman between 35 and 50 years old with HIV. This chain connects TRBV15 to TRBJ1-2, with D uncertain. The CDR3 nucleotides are TGTGCCACCAGCAGATCCTTATCTAACTATGGCTACACCTTC. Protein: CATSRSLSNYGYTF.